This T cell receptor (beta chain) was found in a study of shared clonotypes between healthy human individuals. Study-level results: Large sequencing depth failed to make sorted-subset sequencing complete, rarefaction showed.

V lost 4 bases to trimming and J lost 1 base, with 15 bases between them. Germline CDR1 is SGDLS and CDR2 is YYNGEE. This CDR3 region has 15 residues. CD8 cells regarded as naive lacked CD45RO, were positively chosen for CCR7, and omitted terminally differentiated effector memory CD45RA+ cells. Donors comprised only Caucasian adults living in Nashville, Tennessee. Points on this clone: The antigen is not known.

In the original processing: Filtering differed since immunoSEQ provided only junctions, with no quality scores. Measured with immunoSEQ multiplex PCR; TCRdb has only the in-frame clones, and not every one. V and J calls plus clone size are reproduced from that table; the DNA served to infer D and trimming. The data show around 2.1 million clones, about 92% seen once. The chain employs TRBV9 and TRBJ2-7; D is ambiguous. Material for sequencing was naive CD8+ T cells from PBMCs. This TCR was recovered from a man aged 18 to 29 in good health. Some clones in this sample may be carry-over from other donors' samples. The CDR3 protein is CASSSTPAESYEQYF. CDR3 sequence (DNA): TGTGCCAGCAGCTCCACCCCGGCAGAGTCCTACGAGCAGTACTTC. Together with reference TRBV9 and TRBJ2-7, the CDR3 gives the full variable domain: DSGVTQTPKHLITATGQRVTLRCSPRSGDLSVYWYQQSLDQGLQFLIQYYNGEERAKGNILERFSAQQFPDLHSELNLSSLELGDSALYFCASSSTPAESYEQYFGPGTRLTVT.